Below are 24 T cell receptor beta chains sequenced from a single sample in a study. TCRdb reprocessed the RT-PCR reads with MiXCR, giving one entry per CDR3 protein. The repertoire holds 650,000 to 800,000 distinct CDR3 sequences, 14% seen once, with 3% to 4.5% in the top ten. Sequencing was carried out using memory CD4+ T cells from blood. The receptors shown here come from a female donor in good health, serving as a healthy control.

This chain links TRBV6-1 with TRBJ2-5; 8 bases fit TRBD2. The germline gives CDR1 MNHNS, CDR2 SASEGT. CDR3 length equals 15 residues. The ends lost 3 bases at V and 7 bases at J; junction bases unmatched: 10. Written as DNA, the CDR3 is TGTGCCAGCAGTGATCCGGGACTAGTCGTAGGGACCCAGTACTTC. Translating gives CASSDPGLVVGTQYF.

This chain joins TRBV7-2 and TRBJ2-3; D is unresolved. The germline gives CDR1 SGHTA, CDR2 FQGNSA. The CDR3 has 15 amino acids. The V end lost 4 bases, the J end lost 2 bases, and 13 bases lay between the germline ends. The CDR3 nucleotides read TGTGCCAGCAGCTCCCCTAGAGCCCTCACAGATACGCAGTATTTT. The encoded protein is CASSSPRALTDTQYF.

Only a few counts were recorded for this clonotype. This CDR3 is CASSPRDRRGTDTQYF. The CDR3 region has the DNA TGTGCCAGCAGCCCTCGGGACAGAAGAGGCACAGATACGCAGTATTTT. This chain joins TRBV7-3 and TRBJ2-3, with 7 positions matching TRBD1. Trimming cost V 5 bases and J 1 base; bases outside gene matches: 9. CDR3 size: 16 residues. CDR1 is SGHTA, CDR2 FQGTGA, per germline. Looking up the rest from reference TRBV7-3 and TRBJ2-3 gives the full variable domain: GAGVSQTPSNKVTEKGKYVELRCDPISGHTALYWYRQSLGQGPEFLIYFQGTGAADDSGLPNDRFFAVRPEGSVSTLKIQRTERGDSAVYLCASSPRDRRGTDTQYFGPGTRLTVL.

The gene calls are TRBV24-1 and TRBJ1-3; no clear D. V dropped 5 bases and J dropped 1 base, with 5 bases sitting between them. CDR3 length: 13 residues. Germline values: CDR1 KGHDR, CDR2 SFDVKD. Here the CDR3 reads CATSADSGNTIYF. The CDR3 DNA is TGTGCCACCAGTGCTGATTCTGGAAACACCATATATTTT.

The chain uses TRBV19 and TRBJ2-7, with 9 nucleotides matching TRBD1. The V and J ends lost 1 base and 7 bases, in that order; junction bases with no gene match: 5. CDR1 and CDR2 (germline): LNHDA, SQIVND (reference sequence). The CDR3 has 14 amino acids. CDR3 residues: CASSIAGQGREQYF. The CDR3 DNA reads TGTGCCAGTAGTATAGCTGGACAGGGGCGGGAGCAGTACTTC.

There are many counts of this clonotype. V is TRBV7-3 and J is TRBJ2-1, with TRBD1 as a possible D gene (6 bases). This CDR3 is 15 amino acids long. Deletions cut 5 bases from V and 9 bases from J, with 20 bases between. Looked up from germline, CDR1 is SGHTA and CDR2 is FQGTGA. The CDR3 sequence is CASSRIHYTGIEQFF. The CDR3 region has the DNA TGTGCCAGCAGCCGGATCCATTACACAGGGATTGAGCAGTTCTTC.

CDR3 sequence reads: CASSAGQFF. CDR3 DNA sequence: TGTGCCAGTAGTGCCGGACAGTTCTTC. J is TRBJ2-1 and V is TRBV19; D is unresolved. The germline gives CDR1 LNHDA, CDR2 SQIVND (reference sequence). This CDR3 comprises 9 residues. V was trimmed by 5 bases and J by 13 bases, leaving 6 bases between them.

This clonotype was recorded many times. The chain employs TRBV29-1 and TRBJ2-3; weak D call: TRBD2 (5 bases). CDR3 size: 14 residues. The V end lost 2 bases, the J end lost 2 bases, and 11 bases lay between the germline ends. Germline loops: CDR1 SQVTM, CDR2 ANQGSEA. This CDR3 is CSVERPEATDTQYF. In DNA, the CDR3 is TGCAGCGTTGAACGGCCGGAGGCCACAGATACGCAGTATTTT.

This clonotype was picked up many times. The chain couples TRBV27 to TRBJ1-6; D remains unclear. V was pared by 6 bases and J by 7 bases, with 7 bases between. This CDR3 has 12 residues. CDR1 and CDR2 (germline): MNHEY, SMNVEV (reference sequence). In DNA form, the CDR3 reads TGTGCCAGCAGACCTCCAAATTCACCCCTCCACTTT. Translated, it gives CASRPPNSPLHF.

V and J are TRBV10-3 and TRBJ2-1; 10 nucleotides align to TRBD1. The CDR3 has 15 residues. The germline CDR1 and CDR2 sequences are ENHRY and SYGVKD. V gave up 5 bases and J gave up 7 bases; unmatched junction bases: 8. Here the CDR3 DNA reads TGTGCCATCAGTTTAGGGGACAGGGGTGGGAATGAGCAGTTCTTC. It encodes CAISLGDRGGNEQFF.

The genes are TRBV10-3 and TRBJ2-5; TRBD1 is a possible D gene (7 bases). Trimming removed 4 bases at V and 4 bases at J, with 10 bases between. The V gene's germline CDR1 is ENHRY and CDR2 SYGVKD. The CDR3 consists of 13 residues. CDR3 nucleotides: TGTGCCATCAGTGGGCAGGGGGGAGAGACCCAGTACTTC. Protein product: CAISGQGGETQYF.

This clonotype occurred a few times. The CDR3 spells CASSYDRGDSYNSPLHF. DNA for the CDR3: TGTGCCAGCAGTTACGACAGGGGCGACTCCTATAATTCACCCCTCCACTTT. The chain carries TRBV5-6 and TRBJ1-6; 8 bases align to TRBD1. The CDR3 has 17 amino acids. V dropped 5 bases and J dropped 0; count of bases not matched to a gene: 7. The V gene's germline CDR1 is SGHDT and CDR2 YYEEEE.

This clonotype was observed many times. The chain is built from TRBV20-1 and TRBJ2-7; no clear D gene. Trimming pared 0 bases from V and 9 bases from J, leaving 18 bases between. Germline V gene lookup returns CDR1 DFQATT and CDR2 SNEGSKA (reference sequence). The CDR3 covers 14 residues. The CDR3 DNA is TGCAGTGCTAGAGATCCCCGAGGTGGGGTATGGCAGTACTTC. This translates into CSARDPRGGVWQYF.

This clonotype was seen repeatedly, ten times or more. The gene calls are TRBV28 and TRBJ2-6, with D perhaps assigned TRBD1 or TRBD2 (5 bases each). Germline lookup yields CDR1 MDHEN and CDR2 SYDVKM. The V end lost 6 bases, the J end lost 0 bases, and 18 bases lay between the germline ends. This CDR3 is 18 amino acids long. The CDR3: CASRGSGRGASGANVLTF. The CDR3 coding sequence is TGTGCCAGCAGGGGCTCGGGACGGGGAGCCTCTGGGGCCAACGTCCTGACTTTC.

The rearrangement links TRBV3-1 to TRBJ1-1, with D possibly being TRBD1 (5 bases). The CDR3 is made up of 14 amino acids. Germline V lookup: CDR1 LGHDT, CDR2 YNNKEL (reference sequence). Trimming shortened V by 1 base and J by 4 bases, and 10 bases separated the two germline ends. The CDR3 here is CASSQVVGATEAFF. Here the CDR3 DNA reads TGTGCCAGCAGCCAAGTAGTAGGGGCCACTGAAGCTTTCTTT.

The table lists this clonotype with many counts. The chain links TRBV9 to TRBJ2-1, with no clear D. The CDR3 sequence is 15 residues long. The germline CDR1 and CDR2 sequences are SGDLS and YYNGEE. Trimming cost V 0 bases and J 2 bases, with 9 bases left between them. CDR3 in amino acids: CASSVGSPTYNEQFF. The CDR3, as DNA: TGTGCCAGCAGCGTAGGGAGTCCGACCTACAATGAGCAGTTCTTC.

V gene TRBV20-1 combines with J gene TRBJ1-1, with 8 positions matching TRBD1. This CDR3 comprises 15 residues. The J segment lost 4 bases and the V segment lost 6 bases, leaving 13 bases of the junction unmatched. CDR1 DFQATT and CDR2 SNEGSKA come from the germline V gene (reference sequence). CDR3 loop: CSADGAGGSTTEAFF. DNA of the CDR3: TGCAGTGCCGACGGGGCAGGGGGCTCGACCACTGAAGCTTTCTTT.

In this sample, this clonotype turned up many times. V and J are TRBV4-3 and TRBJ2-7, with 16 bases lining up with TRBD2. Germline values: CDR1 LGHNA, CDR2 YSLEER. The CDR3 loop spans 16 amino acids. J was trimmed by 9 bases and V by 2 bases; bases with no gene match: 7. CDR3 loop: CASSQQGTSGRAVQYF. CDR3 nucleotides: TGCGCCAGCAGCCAACAAGGGACTAGCGGGAGGGCCGTGCAGTACTTC.

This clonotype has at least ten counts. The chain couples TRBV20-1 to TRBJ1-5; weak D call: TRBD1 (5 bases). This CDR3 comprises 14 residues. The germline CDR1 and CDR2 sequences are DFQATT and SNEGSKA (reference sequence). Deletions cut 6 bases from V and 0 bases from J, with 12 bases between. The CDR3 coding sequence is TGCAGTGCCTCGGCAGGGACTAGCAATCAGCCCCAGCATTTT. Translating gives CSASAGTSNQPQHF.

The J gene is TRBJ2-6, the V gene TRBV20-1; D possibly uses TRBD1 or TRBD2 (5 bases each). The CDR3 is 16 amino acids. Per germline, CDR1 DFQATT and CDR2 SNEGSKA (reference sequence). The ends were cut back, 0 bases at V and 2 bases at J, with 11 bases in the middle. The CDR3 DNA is TGCAGTGCTAGAGATCTGAGGGGCACTGGGGCCAACGTCCTGACTTTC. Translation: CSARDLRGTGANVLTF.

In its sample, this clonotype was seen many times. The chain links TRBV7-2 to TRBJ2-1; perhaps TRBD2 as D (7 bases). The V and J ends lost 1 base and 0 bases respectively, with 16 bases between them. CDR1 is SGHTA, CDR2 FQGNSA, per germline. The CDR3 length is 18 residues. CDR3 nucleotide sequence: TGTGCCAGCAGCTTAGGAGGGGGGGTGGGTAGCTCCTACAATGAGCAGTTCTTC. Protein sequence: CASSLGGGVGSSYNEQFF.

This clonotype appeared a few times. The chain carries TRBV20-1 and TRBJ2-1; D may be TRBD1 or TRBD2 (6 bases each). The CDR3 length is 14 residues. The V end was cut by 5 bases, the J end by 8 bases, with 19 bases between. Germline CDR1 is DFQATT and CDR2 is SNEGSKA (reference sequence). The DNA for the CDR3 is TGCAGTGCTGGAGGGGGACATAGCGGCGATGAGCAGTTCTTC. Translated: CSAGGGHSGDEQFF.

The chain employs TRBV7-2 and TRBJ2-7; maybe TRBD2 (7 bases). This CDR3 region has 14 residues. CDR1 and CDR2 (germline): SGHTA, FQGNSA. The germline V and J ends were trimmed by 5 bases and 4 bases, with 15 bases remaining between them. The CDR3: CASSRGAGFYEQYF. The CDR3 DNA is TGTGCCAGCAGCCGGGGGGCGGGTTTTTACGAGCAGTACTTC.

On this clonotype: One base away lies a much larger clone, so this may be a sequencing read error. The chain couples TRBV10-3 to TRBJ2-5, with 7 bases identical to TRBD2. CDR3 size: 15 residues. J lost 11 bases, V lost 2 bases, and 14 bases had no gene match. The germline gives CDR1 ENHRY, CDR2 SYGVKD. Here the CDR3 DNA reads TGTGCCATCAGTGAGGGCGGGAGTTCCGGCAATGAGCAGTACTTC. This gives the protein CAISEGGSSGNEQYF.